This TCR beta chain was retrieved from a study of cytomegalovirus exposure and HLA in healthy donors. Broader study findings: A later analysis linked a missense DCLRE1C variant to TCR beta V- and J-gene trimming. HLA-A and HLA-B allele assignments for most subjects were reportedly predicted accurately using TCR beta sequences. Using the classifier, cytomegalovirus status was reportedly diagnosed with high specificity and sensitivity. Later findings reportedly placed an Asian-associated ancestry cluster below the approximately 670-donor mean for N-insertions.

Notes on this clone: Its specificity is not known.

PCR was performed using 60 Vbeta and 13 Jbeta primers. Generated by immunoSEQ multiplex PCR, the TCRdb table keeps only in-frame clones and is missing some. The sample comprises approximately 200,000 clones, roughly four fifths of which are singletons, and around 6% rests with the top ten. The V and J ends lost 2 bases and 7 bases respectively, with 10 bases between them. The CDR3 has 13 residues. Germline CDR1 is SGHKS and CDR2 is YYEKEE (reference sequence). The TCR sequence derives from a woman aged 50 to 65 in good health and CMV-seropositive. The specimen was PBMCs. The chain employs TRBV5-5 and TRBJ1-5; D is uncertain. CDR3 coding DNA: TGTGCCAGCAGCTTCCTTGAGCGGCAGCCCCAGCATTTT. It encodes CASSFLERQPQHF.